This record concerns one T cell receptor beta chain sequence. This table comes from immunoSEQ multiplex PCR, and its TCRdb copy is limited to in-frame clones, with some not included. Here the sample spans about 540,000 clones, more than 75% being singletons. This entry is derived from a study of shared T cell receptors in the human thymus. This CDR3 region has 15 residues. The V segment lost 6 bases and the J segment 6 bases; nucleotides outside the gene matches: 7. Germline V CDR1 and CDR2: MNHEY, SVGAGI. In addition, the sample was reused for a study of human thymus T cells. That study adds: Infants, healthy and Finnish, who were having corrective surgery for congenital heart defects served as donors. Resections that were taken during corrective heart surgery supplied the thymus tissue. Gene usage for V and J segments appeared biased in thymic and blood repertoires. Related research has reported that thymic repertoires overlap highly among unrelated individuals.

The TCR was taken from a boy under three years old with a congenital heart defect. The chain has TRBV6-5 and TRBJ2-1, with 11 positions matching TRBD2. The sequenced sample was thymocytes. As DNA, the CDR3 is TGTGCCAGCAGCTGTACTAGCGGGAGTGGCAATGAGCAGTTCTTC. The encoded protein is CASSCTSGSGNEQFF.